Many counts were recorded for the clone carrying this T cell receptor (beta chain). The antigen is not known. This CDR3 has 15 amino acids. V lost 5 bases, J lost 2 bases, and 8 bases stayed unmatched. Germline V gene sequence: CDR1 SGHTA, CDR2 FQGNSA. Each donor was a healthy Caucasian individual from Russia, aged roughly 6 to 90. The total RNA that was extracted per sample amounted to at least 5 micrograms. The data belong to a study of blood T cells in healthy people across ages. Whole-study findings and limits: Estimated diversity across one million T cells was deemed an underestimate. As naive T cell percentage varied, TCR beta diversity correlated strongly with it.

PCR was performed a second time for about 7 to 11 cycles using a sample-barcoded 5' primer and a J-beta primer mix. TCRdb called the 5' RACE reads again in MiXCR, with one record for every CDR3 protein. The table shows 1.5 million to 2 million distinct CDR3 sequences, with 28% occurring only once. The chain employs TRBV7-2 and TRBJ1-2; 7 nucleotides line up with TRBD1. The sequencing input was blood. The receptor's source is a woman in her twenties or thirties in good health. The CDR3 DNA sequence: TGTGCCAGCAGCCTCGACCCGGGACAGAACTATGGCTACACCTTC. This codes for CASSLDPGQNYGYTF.